This TCR beta chain is drawn from a study of sequential checkpoint blockade in melanoma. Looking at the study overall: 75 to 95 pretreatment tumor DNA samples were TCRβ immunosequenced. Broader study findings: For nivolumab-first patients, baseline tumor clonality was associated with response.

The treatment was: randomized to nivolumab then ipilimumab (arm A) or the reverse (arm B). DNA-damaging chemotherapy had not been given to any patient beforehand. The repertoire was sequenced with immunoSEQ multiplex PCR; TCRdb's copy has only in-frame clones and lacks some. The data hold around 19,000 clones, with approximately 27% observed a single time. With regard to this clone: What it binds is unknown.

CDR1 is SQVTM, CDR2 ANQGSEA, per germline. The CDR3 covers 13 residues. The V segment lost 4 bases and the J segment 5 bases; nucleotides outside the gene matches: 5. Sequenced here: tumor tissue (inferred from file names), sampled from a patient given nivolumab and ipilimumab in sequence. J is TRBJ2-5 and V is TRBV29-1; 9 bases map to TRBD2. This sequence originates from a human donor with melanoma. In nucleotides, the CDR3 is TGCAGCGTTGCGGCGGGGGGGCGCGAGACCCAGTACTTC. Its translation is CSVAAGGRETQYF. Full variable domain (missing parts from reference TRBV29-1 and TRBJ2-5): SAVISQKPSRDICQRGTSLTIQCQVDSQVTMMFWYRQQPGQSLTLIATANQGSEATYESGFVIDKFPISRPNLTFSTLTVSNMSPEDSSIYLCSVAAGGRETQYFGPGTRLLVL.